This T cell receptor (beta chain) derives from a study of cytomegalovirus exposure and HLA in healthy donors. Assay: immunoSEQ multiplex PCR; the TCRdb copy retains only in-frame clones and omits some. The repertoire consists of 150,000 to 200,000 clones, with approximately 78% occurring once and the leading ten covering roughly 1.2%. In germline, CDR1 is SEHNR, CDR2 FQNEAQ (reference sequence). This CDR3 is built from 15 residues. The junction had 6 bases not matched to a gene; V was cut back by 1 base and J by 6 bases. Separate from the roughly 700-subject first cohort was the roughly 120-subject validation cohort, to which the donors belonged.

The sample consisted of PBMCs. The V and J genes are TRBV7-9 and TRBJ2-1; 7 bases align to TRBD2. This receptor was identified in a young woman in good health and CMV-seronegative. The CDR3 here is CASSLGTSVPNEQFF. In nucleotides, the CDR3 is TGTGCCAGCAGCTTAGGTACTAGCGTACCCAATGAGCAGTTCTTC.